This T cell receptor beta chain was obtained from a study of early T cells in non-severe SARS-CoV-2 infection. General study findings and limits: In VDJdb matching, anti-spike CD8 responses were favored while private and CD4 specificities went missing.

Researchers attached unique molecular identifiers to individual cDNA molecules. TCRdb recomputed calls from the 5' RACE reads with MiXCR, one row per CDR3 protein. This table has fewer than 85,000 distinct CDR3 sequences, roughly 9.6% appearing once. The germline gives CDR1 SGHAT, CDR2 FQNNGV. V was shortened by 5 bases and J by 3 bases, with 12 bases between the two germline ends. The CDR3 has 14 amino acids. This clonotype was seen ten or more times. Its antigen remains unidentified. The chain recombines TRBV11-2 with TRBJ2-3, with D perhaps matching TRBD2 (5 bases). The sequence derives from an adult who was a healthcare worker with PCR-confirmed SARS-CoV-2 infection or an uninfected control (not recorded which). Sequencing was done on a sample of whole blood. CDR3 in DNA: TGTGCCAGCAGCCCCGGGATTTTTACAGATACGCAGTATTTT. Protein sequence: CASSPGIFTDTQYF.